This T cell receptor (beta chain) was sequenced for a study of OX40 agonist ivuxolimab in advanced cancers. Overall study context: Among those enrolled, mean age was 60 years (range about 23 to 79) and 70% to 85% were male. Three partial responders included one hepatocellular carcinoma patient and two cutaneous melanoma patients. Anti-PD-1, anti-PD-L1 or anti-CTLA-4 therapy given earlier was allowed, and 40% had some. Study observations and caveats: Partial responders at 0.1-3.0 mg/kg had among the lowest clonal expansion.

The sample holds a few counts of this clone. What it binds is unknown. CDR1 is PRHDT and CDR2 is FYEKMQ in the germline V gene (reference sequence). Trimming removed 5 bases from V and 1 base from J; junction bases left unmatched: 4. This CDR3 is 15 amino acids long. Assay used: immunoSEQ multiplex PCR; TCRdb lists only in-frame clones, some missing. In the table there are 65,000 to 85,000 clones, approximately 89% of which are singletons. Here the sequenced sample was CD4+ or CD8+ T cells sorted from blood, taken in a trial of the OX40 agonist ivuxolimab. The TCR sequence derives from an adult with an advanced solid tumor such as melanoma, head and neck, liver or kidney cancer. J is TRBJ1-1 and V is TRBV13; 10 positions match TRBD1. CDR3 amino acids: CASSPRQGANTEAFF. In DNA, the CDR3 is TGTGCCAGCAGCCCCCGACAGGGGGCGAACACTGAAGCTTTCTTT.